This T cell receptor beta chain comes out of a study of cytomegalovirus exposure and HLA in healthy donors. Overall study results and limits: In vitro assays verified that three CMV-associated chains recognized CMV antigens specifically.

The CDR3 has 15 amino acids. With 2 bases clipped from V and 3 bases from J, the junction kept 4 bases outside the gene matches. Germline V gene lookup returns CDR1 MNHNS and CDR2 SASEGT. As for this clone: The target antigen is unknown.

PCR used 60 Vbeta primers and 13 Jbeta primers. The table came from immunoSEQ multiplex PCR; TCRdb's copy has only in-frame clones and leaves some out. The repertoire holds approximately 140,000 clones, approximately 78% seen once, with about 3.2% in the top ten. The chain employs TRBV6-1 and TRBJ2-3, with 8 bases aligning to TRBD1. The origin of this receptor is a man aged 18 to 35 in good health and CMV-seropositive. The source material was PBMCs. CDR3 DNA sequence: TGTGCCAGCAGTGAACAGGGGGCAGTTACAGATACGCAGTATTTT. It translates to CASSEQGAVTDTQYF.